These 28 T cell receptor beta chains were sequenced from one sample in a study of brain T cells in children with intractable seizures. Repertoires were generated with immunoSEQ multiplex PCR, while TCRdb's copy carries only in-frame clones and drops some. The sample lists 300,000 to 400,000 clones, 93% occurring once. Sample time point: blood from clinic visit 5 months post-surgery; TSC patient then seizure free. The specimen comprised peripheral blood, sampled more than 4 months after surgery. The origin of the receptors is a boy under three years old with tuberous sclerosis and intractable seizures.

The chain carries TRBV5-4 and TRBJ2-7, with 12 bases aligning to TRBD2. The CDR3 loop spans 16 amino acids. CDR1 is SGHNT, CDR2 YYREEE, per germline (reference sequence). V lost 4 bases and J lost 4; bases outside the gene matches: 9. Here the CDR3 reads CASSTGGLAGVYEQYF. CDR3 DNA: TGTGCCAGCAGCACCGGGGGACTAGCGGGCGTATACGAGCAGTACTTC.

The V gene is TRBV30, the J gene TRBJ1-4, with D tentatively TRBD1 (6 bases). The CDR3 contains 12 residues. Trimming stripped 7 bases from V and 5 bases from J, with 11 bases between. CDR1 and CDR2 (germline): GTSNPN, SVGIG (reference sequence). The CDR3 region has the DNA TGTGCCTCCACAGGGCTCAATGAAAAACTGTTTTTT. Amino acids: CASTGLNEKLFF.

The V gene is TRBV30, the J gene TRBJ2-1; no clear D gene. Germline assignment: CDR1 GTSNPN and CDR2 SVGIG (reference sequence). CDR3 size: 13 residues. Trimming pared 2 bases from V and 7 bases from J, leaving 12 bases between. CDR3: CAWSLIPGNEQFF. CDR3 bases: TGTGCCTGGAGTCTCATCCCCGGGAATGAGCAGTTCTTC.

The chain carries TRBV28 and TRBJ2-3, with D hard to call. The CDR3 has 15 residues. Germline CDR1 and CDR2: MDHEN and SYDVKM. Trimming removed 3 bases at V and 2 bases at J, with 12 bases between. The CDR3 DNA is TGTGCCAGCAGTTTGTCGCTAGAACTCACAGATACGCAGTATTTT. Its protein is CASSLSLELTDTQYF.

This rearrangement joins TRBV3-1 (or the pseudogene TRBV3-2) to TRBJ2-5; D is ambiguous. The germline V and J ends were trimmed by 4 bases and 4 bases, with 7 bases remaining between them. The CDR3 is 12 residues long. Germline values: CDR1 LGHDT, CDR2 YNNKEL (reference sequence). Here the CDR3 reads CASSPDVETQYF. CDR3 coding DNA: TGTGCCAGCAGCCCGGACGTAGAGACCCAGTACTTC.

V is TRBV3-1 (or the pseudogene TRBV3-2) and J is TRBJ1-4; D ambiguous. V lost 2 bases, J lost 1 base, and 17 bases lay in between. The CDR3 has 18 residues. Germline lookup yields CDR1 LGHDT and CDR2 YNNKEL (reference sequence). This chain's CDR3 is CASSQQQRTRGTNEKLFF. CDR3 bases: TGTGCCAGCAGCCAACAGCAGAGAACTCGAGGAACTAATGAAAAACTGTTTTTT.

The chain joins TRBV6-5 to TRBJ2-7, with D tentatively TRBD1 or TRBD2 (5 bases each). This CDR3 has 13 residues. V gave up 4 bases and J gave up 5 bases, with 12 bases separating them. Germline V gene lookup returns CDR1 MNHEY and CDR2 SVGAGI. The CDR3, as DNA: TGTGCCAGCAGTTGGGACGGCTACAACGAGCAGTACTTC. Its protein product is CASSWDGYNEQYF.

The CDR3 is CASSQLGQGAYEQYF. The CDR3 bases are TGCGCCAGCAGCCAATTGGGACAGGGGGCTTACGAGCAGTACTTC. J is TRBJ2-7 and V is TRBV4-1; 12 nucleotides agree with TRBD1. Trimming took 2 bases from V and 4 from J; bases not matched to a gene: 3. Germline V gives CDR1 MGHRA, CDR2 YSYEKL. CDR3 length: 15 residues.

The rearrangement uses TRBV2 and TRBJ2-7, with D hard to call. This CDR3 region has 12 residues. In germline, CDR1 is SNHLY, CDR2 FYNNEI. Trimming took 6 bases from V and 3 from J, leaving 9 bases between them. The CDR3 bases are TGTGCCAGCAGAACAGTGGGCTACGAGCAGTACTTC. Amino acid sequence: CASRTVGYEQYF. The full variable domain, completed using reference TRBV2 and TRBJ2-7, is EPEVTQTPSHQVTQMGQEVILRCVPISNHLYFYWYRQILGQKVEFLVSFYNNEISEKSEIFDDQFSVERPDGSNFTLKIRSTKLEDSAMYFCASRTVGYEQYFGPGTRLTVT.

V is TRBV5-6 and J is TRBJ1-1; perhaps TRBD1 as D (5 bases). The ends were cut back, 3 bases at V and 10 bases at J, with 19 bases in the middle. The germline V gene encodes CDR1 SGHDT and CDR2 YYEEEE. The CDR3 has 14 residues. The DNA of the CDR3 is TGTGCCAGCAGCTCCGCCGGGACGGCCTTGGGAGCTTTCTTT. It yields the protein CASSSAGTALGAFF. The full variable domain, rest sourced from reference TRBV5-6 and TRBJ1-1, is DAGVTQSPTHLIKTRGQQVTLRCSPKSGHDTVSWYQQALGQGPQFIFQYYEEEERQRGNFPDRFSGHQFPNYSSELNVNALLLGDSALYLCASSSAGTALGAFFGQGTRLTVV.

The V gene is TRBV6-1, the J gene TRBJ2-1, with TRBD2 matching 12 bases. The germline V gene has CDR1 MNHNS and CDR2 SASEGT. V lost 4 bases and J lost 1; bases outside the gene matches: 8. There are 18 residues in the CDR3. The DNA for the CDR3 is TGTGCCAGCAGTGGTCCTAGCGGGAGGGCCGGGTCCTACAATGAGCAGTTCTTC. Translated, it gives CASSGPSGRAGSYNEQFF.

A single count supports this clone. The J gene is TRBJ2-7, the V gene TRBV28; 8 bases are a match to TRBD1. The J segment lost 6 bases and the V segment lost 3 bases, leaving 4 bases of the junction unmatched. The germline V gene encodes CDR1 MDHEN and CDR2 SYDVKM. The CDR3 loop spans 13 amino acids. This CDR3 reads CASSLDRVGEQYF. Here the CDR3 DNA reads TGTGCCAGCAGTTTGGACAGGGTGGGCGAGCAGTACTTC.

The V gene is TRBV3-1 (or the pseudogene TRBV3-2), the J gene TRBJ2-1; 11 bases line up with TRBD2. J gave up 3 bases and V 4 bases, and 2 bases lay outside the gene matches. From germline, CDR1 is LGHDT and CDR2 YNNKEL (reference sequence). This CDR3 contains 15 residues. For the CDR3, the DNA is TGTGCCAGCAGCCTCACTAGCGGGAGCTACAATGAGCAGTTCTTC. Translated: CASSLTSGSYNEQFF.

The chain combines TRBV5-1 with TRBJ2-2; 8 positions match TRBD1. J was trimmed by 5 bases and V by 3 bases; bases with no gene match: 6. The germline V gene encodes CDR1 SGHRS and CDR2 YFSETQ. This CDR3 is built from 15 residues. The CDR3 DNA reads as TGCGCCAGCAGCTGGGACAGGAAGGAGACCGGGGAGCTGTTTTTT. The encoded protein is CASSWDRKETGELFF.

This chain uses TRBV19 with TRBJ2-7; tentative D call: TRBD1 (6 bases). V was cut by 7 bases and J by 0 bases, with 13 bases left in between. Germline CDR1 and CDR2: LNHDA and SQIVND (reference sequence). This CDR3 region has 14 residues. CDR3 bases: TGTGCCAGTACTGGGGGCGACAGCTCCTACGAGCAGTACTTC. Its translation is CASTGGDSSYEQYF.

The chain links TRBV12-5 to TRBJ1-2, with D hard to call. Germline V gene lookup returns CDR1 LGHNT and CDR2 FRNRAP. V was cut by 0 bases and J by 1 base, with 3 bases left in between. This CDR3 is built from 13 residues. The CDR3 loop is CASGLVNNYGYTF. CDR3 in DNA: TGTGCTAGTGGTTTGGTAAATAACTATGGCTACACCTTC.

V and J are TRBV5-1 and TRBJ2-5; D possibly corresponds to TRBD2 (6 bases). Trimming pared 3 bases from V and 3 bases from J, leaving 15 bases between. Germline CDR1 and CDR2: SGHRS and YFSETQ. This CDR3 is built from 15 residues. CDR3 bases: TGCGCCAGCAGCTGGGGCGGGGACGCTAAAGAGACCCAGTACTTC. This translates into CASSWGGDAKETQYF.

V usage is TRBV7-9 and J usage is TRBJ2-1, with D hard to call. Germline CDR1 SEHNR, CDR2 FQNEAQ (reference sequence). Deletions cut 7 bases from V and 4 bases from J, with 11 bases between. The length of the CDR3 is 13 residues. Written as DNA, the CDR3 is TGTGCCAGCATCCCCGGGCCGTACAATGAGCAGTTCTTC. Protein sequence: CASIPGPYNEQFF. Full variable domain (outside the CDR3, taken from reference TRBV7-9 and TRBJ2-1): DTGVSQNPRHKITKRGQNVTFRCDPISEHNRLYWYRQTLGQGPEFLTYFQNEAQLEKSRLLSDRFSAERPKGSFSTLEIQRTEQGDSAMYLCASIPGPYNEQFFGPGTRLTVL.

The chain uses TRBV7-3 and TRBJ1-1; D is unclear. The CDR3 is made up of 14 amino acids. Trimming left V 4 bases short and J 5 bases short, with 14 bases between. CDR1 is SGHTA, CDR2 FQGTGA, per germline. As DNA, the CDR3 is TGTGCCAGCAGCTCCAAGGTAGGGCGTACTGAAGCTTTCTTT. Translating it yields CASSSKVGRTEAFF. Based on the CDR3 plus reference TRBV7-3 and TRBJ1-1, the full variable domain is GAGVSQTPSNKVTEKGKYVELRCDPISGHTALYWYRQSLGQGPEFLIYFQGTGAADDSGLPNDRFFAVRPEGSVSTLKIQRTERGDSAVYLCASSSKVGRTEAFFGQGTRLTVV.

The chain recombines TRBV19 with TRBJ1-2; tentatively, D is TRBD1 (6 bases). Trimming cost V 5 bases and J 2 bases, with 15 bases left between them. Looked up from germline, CDR1 is LNHDA and CDR2 is SQIVND (reference sequence). This CDR3 has 15 amino acids. The chain's CDR3 is CASSPITGTNYGYTF. For the CDR3, the DNA is TGTGCCAGTAGTCCGATCACCGGGACAAACTATGGCTACACCTTC.

V and J are TRBV7-3 and TRBJ2-6; D remains ambiguous. Germline lookup yields CDR1 SGHTA and CDR2 FQGTGA. Trimming pared 3 bases from V and 0 bases from J, leaving 21 bases between. This CDR3 is 20 amino acids long. For the CDR3, the DNA is TGTGCCAGCAGCTTTAAAGCTCCCGCAAAAACAATCTCTGGGGCCAACGTCCTGACTTTC. Amino acid sequence: CASSFKAPAKTISGANVLTF.

This clone was seen more than once but under ten times. CDR3 sequence reads: CASRGQGVNYGYTF. As DNA, the CDR3 is TGTGCCAGCAGGGGACAGGGGGTGAACTATGGCTACACCTTC. This chain joins TRBV28 and TRBJ1-2, with 11 bases identical to TRBD1. The germline gives CDR1 MDHEN, CDR2 SYDVKM. This CDR3 has 14 amino acids. V dropped 6 bases and J dropped 2; count of bases not matched to a gene: 2.

The chain combines TRBV4-1 with TRBJ2-7, with a weak D call TRBD1 (5 bases). With 4 bases removed from V and 3 bases from J, the gap between germline ends came to 16 bases. The length of the CDR3 is 15 residues. Looked up from germline, CDR1 is MGHRA and CDR2 is YSYEKL. The CDR3 is CASSLSGGQGYEQYF. For the CDR3, the DNA is TGCGCCAGCAGCCTCTCGGGTGGGCAGGGCTACGAGCAGTACTTC.

This clone was seen a single time. J is TRBJ1-1 and V is TRBV24-1, with D unclear. The V end was cut by 3 bases, the J end by 1 base, with 5 bases between. The CDR3 consists of 13 residues. Per the germline V gene, CDR1 is KGHDR and CDR2 is SFDVKD. The CDR3 reads CATSDAANTEAFF. The CDR3 coding sequence is TGTGCCACCAGTGATGCGGCGAACACTGAAGCTTTCTTT.

The rearrangement joins TRBV5-1 to TRBJ2-6; D is tentatively TRBD1 or TRBD2 (5 bases each). CDR1 and CDR2 (germline): SGHRS, YFSETQ. This CDR3 region has 22 residues. V was clipped by 5 bases and J by 4 bases, with 34 bases between them. The CDR3 DNA is TGCGCCAGCAGTACCCTCTTAGGGGACCAGGTAGTTACGGTGTCGGGGGCCAACGTCCTGACTTTC. This translates into CASSTLLGDQVVTVSGANVLTF. The whole variable domain, remainder taken from reference TRBV5-1 and TRBJ2-6, is KAGVTQTPRYLIKTRGQQVTLSCSPISGHRSVSWYQQTPGQGLQFLFEYFSETQRNKGNFPGRFSGRQFSNSRSEMNVSTLELGDSALYLCASSTLLGDQVVTVSGANVLTFGAGSRLTVL.

This clone has only one observation. V and J are TRBV2 and TRBJ1-5; D might be TRBD1 (5 bases). The CDR3 runs to 14 residues. Germline lookup yields CDR1 SNHLY and CDR2 FYNNEI. Between the trimmed V and J ends, which lost 5 bases and 5 bases, there was a span of 13 bases. Here the CDR3 reads CASSFQGGDQPQHF. The CDR3 DNA is TGTGCCAGCAGTTTTCAGGGAGGGGATCAGCCCCAGCATTTT.

The chain employs TRBV24-1 and TRBJ1-2; the D gene is possibly TRBD1 (6 bases). V was cut by 2 bases and J by 5 bases, with 23 bases left in between. This CDR3 is built from 18 residues. Per germline, CDR1 KGHDR and CDR2 SFDVKD. The CDR3 region has the DNA TGTGCCACCAGTGATTCCTCCGGGGGGCACCTTTCATCTTATGGCTACACCTTC. Translating it yields CATSDSSGGHLSSYGYTF.

The chain uses TRBV7-9 and TRBJ2-3; TRBD2 might be the D (5 bases). Germline V lookup: CDR1 SEHNR, CDR2 FQNEAQ (reference sequence). CDR3 size: 12 residues. V was clipped by 1 base and J by 11 bases, with 10 bases between them. The CDR3 DNA follows: TGTGCCAGCAGCTTAGTCTTTCGGGGGCAGTATTTT. Its translation: CASSLVFRGQYF.